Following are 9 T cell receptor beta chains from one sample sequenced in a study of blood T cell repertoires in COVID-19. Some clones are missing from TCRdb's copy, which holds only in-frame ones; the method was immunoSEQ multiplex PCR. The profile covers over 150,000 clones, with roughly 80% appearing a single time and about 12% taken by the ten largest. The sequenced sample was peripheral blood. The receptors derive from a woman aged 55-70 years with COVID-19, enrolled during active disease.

CDR3 coding DNA: TGTGCCTGGAGTGCACCACGGGGGAGGGCTAATGAAAAACTGTTTTTT. It yields the protein CAWSAPRGRANEKLFF. The chain uses TRBV30 and TRBJ1-4; possibly TRBD1 for D (5 bases). Germline V gives CDR1 GTSNPN, CDR2 SVGIG (reference sequence). The CDR3 spans 16 residues. Trimming shortened V by 1 base and J by 3 bases, and 15 bases separated the two germline ends.

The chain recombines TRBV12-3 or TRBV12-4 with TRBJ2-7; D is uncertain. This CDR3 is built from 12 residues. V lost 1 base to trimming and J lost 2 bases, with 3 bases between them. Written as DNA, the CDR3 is TGTGCCAGCAGTTTAGGAGCCTACGAGCAGTACTTC. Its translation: CASSLGAYEQYF.

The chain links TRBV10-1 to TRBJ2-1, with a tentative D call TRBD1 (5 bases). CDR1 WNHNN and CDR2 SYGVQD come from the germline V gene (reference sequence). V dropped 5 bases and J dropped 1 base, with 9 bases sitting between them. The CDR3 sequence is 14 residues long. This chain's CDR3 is CASSRGGSYNEQFF. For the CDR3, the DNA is TGCGCCAGCAGTAGGGGTGGGTCCTACAATGAGCAGTTCTTC.

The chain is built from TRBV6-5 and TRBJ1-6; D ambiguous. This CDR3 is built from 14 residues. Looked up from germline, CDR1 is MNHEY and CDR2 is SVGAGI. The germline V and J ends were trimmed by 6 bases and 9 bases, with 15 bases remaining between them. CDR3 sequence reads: CASRQRASVSPLHF. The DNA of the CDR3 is TGTGCCAGCAGGCAGAGGGCTAGTGTTTCACCCCTCCACTTT.

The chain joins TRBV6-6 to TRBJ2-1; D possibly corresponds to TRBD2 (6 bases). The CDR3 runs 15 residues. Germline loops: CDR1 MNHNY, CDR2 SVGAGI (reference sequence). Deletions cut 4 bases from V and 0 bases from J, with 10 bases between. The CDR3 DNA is TGTGCCAGCAGTTTGTCCGGGAGCTCCTACAATGAGCAGTTCTTC. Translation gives CASSLSGSSYNEQFF.

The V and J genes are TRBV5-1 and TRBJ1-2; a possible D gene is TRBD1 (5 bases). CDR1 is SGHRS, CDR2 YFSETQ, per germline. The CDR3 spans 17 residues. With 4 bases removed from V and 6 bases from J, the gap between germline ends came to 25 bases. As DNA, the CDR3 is TGCGCCAGCAGCCCCGCGCCGGGGGGGGATGGTCCTAATGGCTACACCTTC. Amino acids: CASSPAPGGDGPNGYTF.

The CDR3 is CASKRRVLGEQFF. The CDR3 DNA reads TGTGCCTCCAAAAGGCGGGTCCTTGGTGAGCAGTTCTTC. J is TRBJ2-1 and V is TRBV30; D might be TRBD2 (5 bases). The CDR3 totals 13 residues. V gave up 7 bases and J gave up 9 bases, with 19 bases separating them. Germline CDR1 and CDR2: GTSNPN and SVGIG (reference sequence).

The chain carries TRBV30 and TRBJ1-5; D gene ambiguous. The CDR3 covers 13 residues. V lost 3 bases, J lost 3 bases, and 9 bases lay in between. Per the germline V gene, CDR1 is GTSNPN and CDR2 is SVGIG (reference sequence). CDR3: CAWSGGNNQPQHF. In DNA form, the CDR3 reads TGTGCCTGGAGCGGCGGGAACAATCAGCCCCAGCATTTT.

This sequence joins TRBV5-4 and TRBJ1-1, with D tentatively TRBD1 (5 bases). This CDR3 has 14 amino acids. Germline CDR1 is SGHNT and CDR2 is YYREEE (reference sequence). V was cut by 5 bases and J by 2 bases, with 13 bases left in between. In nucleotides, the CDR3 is TGTGCCAGCAGGTTCACGGGACTCAACACTGAAGCTTTCTTT. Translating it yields CASRFTGLNTEAFF.